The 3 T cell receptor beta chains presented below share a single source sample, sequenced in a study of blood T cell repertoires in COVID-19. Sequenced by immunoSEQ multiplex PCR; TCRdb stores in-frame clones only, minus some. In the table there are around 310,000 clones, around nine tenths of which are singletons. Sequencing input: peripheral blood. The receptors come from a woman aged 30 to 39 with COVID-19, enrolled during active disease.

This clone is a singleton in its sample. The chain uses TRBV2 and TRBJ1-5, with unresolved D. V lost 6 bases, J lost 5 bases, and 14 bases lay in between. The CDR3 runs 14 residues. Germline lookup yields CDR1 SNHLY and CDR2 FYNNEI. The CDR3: CASRGSRGHQPQHF. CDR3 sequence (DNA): TGTGCCAGCAGAGGAAGCCGGGGTCATCAGCCCCAGCATTTT.

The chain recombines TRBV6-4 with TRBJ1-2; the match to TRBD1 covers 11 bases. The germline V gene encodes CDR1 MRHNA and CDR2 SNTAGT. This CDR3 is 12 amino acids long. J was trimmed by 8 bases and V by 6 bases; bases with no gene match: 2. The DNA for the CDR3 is TGTGCCAGCAGGGGACAGGGGGTCGGCTACACCTTC. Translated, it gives CASRGQGVGYTF.

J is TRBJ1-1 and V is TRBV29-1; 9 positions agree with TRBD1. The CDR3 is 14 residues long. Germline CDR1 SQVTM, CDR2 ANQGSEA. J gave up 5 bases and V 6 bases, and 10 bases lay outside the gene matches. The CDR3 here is CSVRTGVVETEAFF. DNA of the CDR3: TGCAGCGTAAGGACAGGGGTTGTGGAAACTGAAGCTTTCTTT. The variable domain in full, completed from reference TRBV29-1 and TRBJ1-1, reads SAVISQKPSRDICQRGTSLTIQCQVDSQVTMMFWYRQQPGQSLTLIATANQGSEATYESGFVIDKFPISRPNLTFSTLTVSNMSPEDSSIYLCSVRTGVVETEAFFGQGTRLTVV.